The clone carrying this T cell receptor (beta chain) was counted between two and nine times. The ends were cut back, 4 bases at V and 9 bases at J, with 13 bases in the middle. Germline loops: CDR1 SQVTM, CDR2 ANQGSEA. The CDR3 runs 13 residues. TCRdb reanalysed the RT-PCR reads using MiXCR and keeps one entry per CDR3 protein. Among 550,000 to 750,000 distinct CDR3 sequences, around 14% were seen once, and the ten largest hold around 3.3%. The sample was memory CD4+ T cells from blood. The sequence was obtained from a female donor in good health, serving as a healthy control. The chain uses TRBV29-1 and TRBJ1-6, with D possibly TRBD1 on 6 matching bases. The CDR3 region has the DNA TGCAGCGTTGCAGGGGAGCATGGTTCACCCCTCCACTTT. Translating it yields CSVAGEHGSPLHF.